The T cell receptor beta chain under discussion was sequenced for a study of early stage breast cancer tumors. Sequencing used immunoSEQ multiplex PCR; TCRdb keeps in-frame clones, though not all of them. Of approximately 10,000 clones detected, around 73% appear once; the ten largest clones hold around 23%. The germline V and J ends were trimmed by 6 bases and 7 bases, with 16 bases remaining between them. The CDR3 consists of 14 residues. Germline assignment: CDR1 SGHRS and CDR2 YFSETQ. The chain is built from TRBV5-1 and TRBJ1-4; D is uncertain. This sequence was found in a person aged 40-50 years with breast cancer. The sequenced sample was breast tumor tissue. The CDR3 DNA follows: TGCGCCAGCACCCCGGGTTCGGGTTCTGAAAAACTGTTTTTT. Translating it yields CASTPGSGSEKLFF.